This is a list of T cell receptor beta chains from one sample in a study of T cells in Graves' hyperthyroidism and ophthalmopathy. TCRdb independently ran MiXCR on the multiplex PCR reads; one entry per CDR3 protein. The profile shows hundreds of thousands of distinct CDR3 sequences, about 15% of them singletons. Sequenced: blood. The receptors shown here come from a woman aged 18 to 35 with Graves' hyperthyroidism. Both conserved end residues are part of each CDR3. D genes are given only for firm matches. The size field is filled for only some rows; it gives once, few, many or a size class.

cdr3_nt: TGTGCCAGCAGCCTCGGGACAGGGAATACCAGGACTGAAGCTTTCTTT
cdr3_aa: CASSLGTGNTRTEAFF
j_call: TRBJ1-1
d_call: TRBD1
clone_size: many
v_call: TRBV11-2

cdr3_nt: TGCGCCAGCAGCTTGATGGATTACGAGCAGTACTTC
cdr3_aa: CASSLMDYEQYF
j_call: TRBJ2-7
d_call: NA
clone_size: NA
v_call: TRBV5-1

cdr3_nt: TGCGCCAGCAGCCAAGTTCAGTTAGAGACCCAGTACTTC
cdr3_aa: CASSQVQLETQYF
j_call: TRBJ2-5
d_call: NA
clone_size: few
v_call: TRBV4-1

cdr3_nt: TGTGCCAGCAACCCCTACAGGACAGTACACAATGAGCAGTTCTTC
cdr3_aa: CASNPYRTVHNEQFF
j_call: TRBJ2-1
d_call: NA
clone_size: NA
v_call: TRBV27

cdr3_nt: TGTGCCAGCAGCCTGGGACTAGCGGGAGCCCACCCGTACTTC
cdr3_aa: CASSLGLAGAHPYF
j_call: TRBJ2-5
d_call: TRBD2
clone_size: NA
v_call: TRBV3-1

cdr3_nt: TGTGCCAGCAGCTTTCGGGGGCTCCGCGGCTCCTACAATGAGCAGTTCTTC
cdr3_aa: CASSFRGLRGSYNEQFF
j_call: TRBJ2-1
d_call: NA
clone_size: many
v_call: TRBV7-2

cdr3_nt: TGTGCCAGCAGTTTATTAGGTCACCGATCACTGGGCTACACCTTC
cdr3_aa: CASSLLGHRSLGYTF
j_call: TRBJ1-2
d_call: NA
clone_size: many
v_call: TRBV27

cdr3_nt: TGTGCCAGAGGGATCTCTCTTCGGGGAGGCGAGCAGTACTTC
cdr3_aa: CARGISLRGGEQYF
j_call: TRBJ2-7
d_call: NA
clone_size: many
v_call: TRBV2

cdr3_nt: TGCAGCGTTTCAGGAGTGGCAGCGGGGTACAATGAGCAGTTCTTC
cdr3_aa: CSVSGVAAGYNEQFF
j_call: TRBJ2-1
d_call: TRBD2
clone_size: few
v_call: TRBV29-1

cdr3_nt: TGTGCCAGCAGTGAATATCCCGGGACTAGCGCAGATACGCAGTATTTT
cdr3_aa: CASSEYPGTSADTQYF
j_call: TRBJ2-3
d_call: TRBD2
clone_size: few
v_call: TRBV6-4

cdr3_nt: TGTGCCAGCAGTTACGGGGAGGGGTCGTTCGATGAGCAGTTCTTC
cdr3_aa: CASSYGEGSFDEQFF
j_call: TRBJ2-1
d_call: TRBD2
clone_size: NA
v_call: TRBV12-3/TRBV12-4

cdr3_nt: TGCAGCGTTGAAACTAGCGGGATCAACGAGCAGTACTTC
cdr3_aa: CSVETSGINEQYF
j_call: TRBJ2-7
d_call: TRBD2
clone_size: NA
v_call: TRBV29-1

cdr3_nt: TGTGCCAGCAGTTTAGAGGCCGGGACAGGGGGTTTGGGCACAGATACGCAGTATTTT
cdr3_aa: CASSLEAGTGGLGTDTQYF
j_call: TRBJ2-3
d_call: TRBD1
clone_size: NA
v_call: TRBV12-3/TRBV12-4

cdr3_nt: TGCAGCGCCCCACGAATCGACAGTTCAACTATAGATACGCAGTATTTT
cdr3_aa: CSAPRIDSSTIDTQYF
j_call: TRBJ2-3
d_call: NA
clone_size: NA
v_call: TRBV29-1

cdr3_nt: TGCAGTGCTCCCGCTAGCGGGAGGGCCAAAGATACGCAGTATTTT
cdr3_aa: CSAPASGRAKDTQYF
j_call: TRBJ2-3
d_call: TRBD2
clone_size: many
v_call: TRBV20-1

cdr3_nt: TGCAGTGCTAGAGATCCACAGGGGACAGGAAACATTCAGTACTTC
cdr3_aa: CSARDPQGTGNIQYF
j_call: TRBJ2-4
d_call: TRBD1
clone_size: few
v_call: TRBV20-1

cdr3_nt: TGTGCCAGCAGCAAGGGACAGGCCTATACGCAGTATTTT
cdr3_aa: CASSKGQAYTQYF
j_call: TRBJ2-3
d_call: TRBD1
clone_size: many
v_call: TRBV6-1

cdr3_nt: TGCGCCAGCAGCCAAGCGACTAGCGGGAGCTCCTACGAGCAGTACTTC
cdr3_aa: CASSQATSGSSYEQYF
j_call: TRBJ2-7
d_call: TRBD2
clone_size: many
v_call: TRBV4-1

cdr3_nt: TGCAGTGCTAGAGATCTACTAGCGGGAGACCGGGAGGCTGAGCAGTTCTTC
cdr3_aa: CSARDLLAGDREAEQFF
j_call: TRBJ2-1
d_call: TRBD2
clone_size: many
v_call: TRBV20-1

cdr3_nt: TGTGCCAGCAGCTTAGAAGGACAGGGTTTTGTTTACGAGCAGTACTTC
cdr3_aa: CASSLEGQGFVYEQYF
j_call: TRBJ2-7
d_call: TRBD1
clone_size: NA
v_call: TRBV11-2

cdr3_nt: TGTGCCAGCAGTGAGGCCTATTGGGAGCAGTACTTC
cdr3_aa: CASSEAYWEQYF
j_call: TRBJ2-7
d_call: NA
clone_size: NA
v_call: TRBV6-1

cdr3_nt: TGCAGTGCTGGCTCCGTCAGGCCTCGCATTACCTACGAGCAGTACTTC
cdr3_aa: CSAGSVRPRITYEQYF
j_call: TRBJ2-7
d_call: NA
clone_size: NA
v_call: TRBV20-1

cdr3_nt: TGTGCCAGCAGGAGGAGAGGGGACTACGAGCAGTACTTC
cdr3_aa: CASRRRGDYEQYF
j_call: TRBJ2-7
d_call: NA
clone_size: many
v_call: TRBV2

cdr3_nt: TGTGCCAGCAGTTTACGCGCCTCAGACTACGAGCAGTACTTC
cdr3_aa: CASSLRASDYEQYF
j_call: TRBJ2-7
d_call: NA
clone_size: many
v_call: TRBV28

cdr3_nt: TGCAGTGCTAGAGCTACCGGGACGACCTACGAGCAGTACTTC
cdr3_aa: CSARATGTTYEQYF
j_call: TRBJ2-7
d_call: NA
clone_size: NA
v_call: TRBV20-1

cdr3_nt: TGTGCCAGCAGCCAATTGAGCACAGATACGCAGTATTTT
cdr3_aa: CASSQLSTDTQYF
j_call: TRBJ2-3
d_call: NA
clone_size: many
v_call: TRBV3-1

cdr3_nt: TGTGCCAGCAATTACGACGGACGGACTAGCGCACCAGATACGCAGTATTTT
cdr3_aa: CASNYDGRTSAPDTQYF
j_call: TRBJ2-3
d_call: TRBD2
clone_size: NA
v_call: TRBV6-2/TRBV6-3

cdr3_nt: TGTGCCAGCAGCTCCCGGGGGGGGGGGAACACTGAAGCTTTCTTT
cdr3_aa: CASSSRGGGNTEAFF
j_call: TRBJ1-1
d_call: NA
clone_size: few
v_call: TRBV13

cdr3_nt: TGCAGTGCTAGGGTGGACAGCAAGTCCTATGGCTACACCTTC
cdr3_aa: CSARVDSKSYGYTF
j_call: TRBJ1-2
d_call: NA
clone_size: many
v_call: TRBV20-1

cdr3_nt: TGTGCCAGCAGTTTCCGCACCTCTTCAACTAGCGGGACCGGCGATACGCAGTATTTT
cdr3_aa: CASSFRTSSTSGTGDTQYF
j_call: TRBJ2-3
d_call: TRBD2
clone_size: NA
v_call: TRBV12-3/TRBV12-4

cdr3_nt: TGTGCCAGCAGCTCTAGCGGGAGATATCCCACCTACGAGCAGTACTTC
cdr3_aa: CASSSSGRYPTYEQYF
j_call: TRBJ2-7
d_call: TRBD2
clone_size: few
v_call: TRBV7-8

cdr3_nt: TGCGCCAGCAGTGATGTCCCCAATGAGCAGTTCTTC
cdr3_aa: CASSDVPNEQFF
j_call: TRBJ2-1
d_call: NA
clone_size: few
v_call: TRBV10-1

cdr3_nt: TGCGCCAGCAGCCACCAACTAGCGGAGGCCTACAATGAGCAGTTCTTC
cdr3_aa: CASSHQLAEAYNEQFF
j_call: TRBJ2-1
d_call: TRBD2
clone_size: few
v_call: TRBV4-3

cdr3_nt: TGTGCCAGCAGCTTGACCCAACGGAGGGGGAGCACAGATACGCAGTATTTT
cdr3_aa: CASSLTQRRGSTDTQYF
j_call: TRBJ2-3
d_call: NA
clone_size: many
v_call: TRBV5-6

cdr3_nt: TGTGCCAGCAGAAGTAGGGGACAGGGGGCCGGGGAGCTGTTTTTT
cdr3_aa: CASRSRGQGAGELFF
j_call: TRBJ2-2
d_call: TRBD1
clone_size: NA
v_call: TRBV7-2

cdr3_nt: TGTGCCAGCAGGAATGGGAATCTTTTTGCGGGAGGGGCATCCTACGAGCAGTACTTC
cdr3_aa: CASRNGNLFAGGASYEQYF
j_call: TRBJ2-7
d_call: TRBD2
clone_size: NA
v_call: TRBV7-4

cdr3_nt: TGTGCCAGCTCACCCCAGCCTTCGGGCCGGAGCTCCTACAATGAGCAGTTCTTC
cdr3_aa: CASSPQPSGRSSYNEQFF
j_call: TRBJ2-1
d_call: NA
clone_size: many
v_call: TRBV18

cdr3_nt: TGCAGCGTTGACGGGACTAGCGGGAGTTATCTCTATGAGCAGTTCTTC
cdr3_aa: CSVDGTSGSYLYEQFF
j_call: TRBJ2-1
d_call: TRBD2
clone_size: NA
v_call: TRBV29-1

cdr3_nt: TGTGCCAGCAGCCTCGGGGGGCCCCAGCATTTT
cdr3_aa: CASSLGGPQHF
j_call: TRBJ1-5
d_call: NA
clone_size: many
v_call: TRBV7-2

cdr3_nt: TGTGCCAGCAGCCATCTCATCTCAGATACGCAGTATTTT
cdr3_aa: CASSHLISDTQYF
j_call: TRBJ2-3
d_call: NA
clone_size: many
v_call: TRBV3-1

cdr3_nt: TGTGCCAGCAGTTACTCGAATAAGGGTTTAGGTACAGATACGCAGTATTTT
cdr3_aa: CASSYSNKGLGTDTQYF
j_call: TRBJ2-3
d_call: NA
clone_size: NA
v_call: TRBV6-9

cdr3_nt: TGTGCCAGCAGCTTAAGCGGTGATTCTAAGAATGAGCAGTTCTTC
cdr3_aa: CASSLSGDSKNEQFF
j_call: TRBJ2-1
d_call: NA
clone_size: many
v_call: TRBV7-9

cdr3_nt: TGTGCCAGCATGGTTGGGGCCCCCTTTGAGCCCCAGCATTTT
cdr3_aa: CASMVGAPFEPQHF
j_call: TRBJ1-5
d_call: NA
clone_size: many
v_call: TRBV28

cdr3_nt: TGTGCCAGCTCACTCGAACCGGGGACCTTCACAGATACGCAGTATTTT
cdr3_aa: CASSLEPGTFTDTQYF
j_call: TRBJ2-3
d_call: NA
clone_size: many
v_call: TRBV18

cdr3_nt: TGTGCCAGCAGTCATTCGGACGCGGGAGGCCAAGAGACCCAGTACTTC
cdr3_aa: CASSHSDAGGQETQYF
j_call: TRBJ2-5
d_call: TRBD2
clone_size: few
v_call: TRBV6-4

cdr3_nt: TGCGCCAGCAGCCAAGAAGGGAACCCGGGAGGGAACACCGGGGAGCTGTTTTTT
cdr3_aa: CASSQEGNPGGNTGELFF
j_call: TRBJ2-2
d_call: TRBD2
clone_size: once
v_call: TRBV4-1

cdr3_nt: TGTGCCAGCTCACCACCGATGGCAGGACCGAATTCACCCCTCCACTTT
cdr3_aa: CASSPPMAGPNSPLHF
j_call: TRBJ1-6
d_call: NA
clone_size: few
v_call: TRBV18

cdr3_nt: TGTGCCAGCTCACCACCAGGGACAGGTGGGACCCAGTACTTC
cdr3_aa: CASSPPGTGGTQYF
j_call: TRBJ2-5
d_call: TRBD1
clone_size: once
v_call: TRBV18

cdr3_nt: TGTGCTATCAGGGGAGTTGACACTGAAGCTTTCTTT
cdr3_aa: CAIRGVDTEAFF
j_call: TRBJ1-1
d_call: NA
clone_size: NA
v_call: TRBV11-3

cdr3_nt: TGCAGCGTTACGGGAGGGATCATCCACGAGCAGTACTTC
cdr3_aa: CSVTGGIIHEQYF
j_call: TRBJ2-7
d_call: TRBD2
clone_size: many
v_call: TRBV29-1

cdr3_nt: TGTGCCACCAGTGATCCGAAGACAGGAGTCTATGGCTACACCTTC
cdr3_aa: CATSDPKTGVYGYTF
j_call: TRBJ1-2
d_call: NA
clone_size: many
v_call: TRBV24-1

cdr3_nt: TGTGCCAGCAGCTTGGAGAGCGGGAGGGCCCCCGGGGAGCTGTTTTTT
cdr3_aa: CASSLESGRAPGELFF
j_call: TRBJ2-2
d_call: TRBD2
clone_size: few
v_call: TRBV5-5

cdr3_nt: TGTGCCAGCAGCCAGCGGGCCTCCACAGATACGCAGTATTTT
cdr3_aa: CASSQRASTDTQYF
j_call: TRBJ2-3
d_call: NA
clone_size: few
v_call: TRBV7-6

cdr3_nt: TGTGCCACCAGTGATGCCACAGGGATTCAGCCCCAGCATTTT
cdr3_aa: CATSDATGIQPQHF
j_call: TRBJ1-5
d_call: NA
clone_size: many
v_call: TRBV24-1

cdr3_nt: TGTGCCAGCAGTCTTCTTTCCGGGACAGGGAAGGACGAGCAGTACTTC
cdr3_aa: CASSLLSGTGKDEQYF
j_call: TRBJ2-7
d_call: TRBD1
clone_size: NA
v_call: TRBV28

cdr3_nt: TGTGCCAGCTCACCGACAACGGTCCGCTCCTACGAGCAGTACTTC
cdr3_aa: CASSPTTVRSYEQYF
j_call: TRBJ2-7
d_call: NA
clone_size: many
v_call: TRBV18

cdr3_nt: TGTGCCAGCAGCCGACCCGGGACTGCCTACAATGAGCAGTTCTTC
cdr3_aa: CASSRPGTAYNEQFF
j_call: TRBJ2-1
d_call: NA
clone_size: many
v_call: TRBV7-3

cdr3_nt: TGTGCCAGCAGCTTAGCGCTCGGGACAGGGCGAAACGAGCAGTACTTC
cdr3_aa: CASSLALGTGRNEQYF
j_call: TRBJ2-7
d_call: TRBD1
clone_size: many
v_call: TRBV7-9

cdr3_nt: TGCGCCAGCAGCGGACTAGCGGGGACCAAAAACATTCAGTACTTC
cdr3_aa: CASSGLAGTKNIQYF
j_call: TRBJ2-4
d_call: TRBD2
clone_size: NA
v_call: TRBV10-2

cdr3_nt: TGTGCCAGTGGTAGGGGCCAAGGTGAAGCTTTCTTT
cdr3_aa: CASGRGQGEAFF
j_call: TRBJ1-1
d_call: NA
clone_size: many
v_call: TRBV2